The clone carrying this T cell receptor beta chain was seen a handful of times. Its target is not known. V trimming: 3 bases; J trimming: 1 base; junction bases outside the gene matches: 4. CDR1 and CDR2 from the germline V gene are SGHRS and YFSETQ. The CDR3 loop spans 16 amino acids. PCR was performed using 60 Vbeta and 13 Jbeta primers. Sequenced by immunoSEQ multiplex PCR; TCRdb stores in-frame clones only, minus some. This sample has about 200,000 clones, with 75% to 80% found just once. This sample was taken from a study of cytomegalovirus exposure and HLA in healthy donors. Findings of the study overall: Reportedly, HLA-A and HLA-B alleles of most subjects were accurately predicted from TCR beta.

The chain couples TRBV5-1 to TRBJ2-5; TRBD1 matches 12 bases. The clonotype was recovered from a woman in her thirties in good health and CMV-seropositive. The sequenced sample consisted of PBMCs. CDR3 in amino acids: CASSWGDRGRQETQYF. In DNA, the CDR3 is TGCGCCAGCAGCTGGGGGGACAGGGGGCGCCAAGAGACCCAGTACTTC.